These 4 T cell receptor beta chains came from one sample sequenced in a study of blood T cell repertoires in COVID-19. Profiling relied on immunoSEQ multiplex PCR, and the TCRdb table lists in-frame clones only, not all of them. The sample holds 76,000 or so clones, about 93% seen once. Sequences were obtained from peripheral blood. Receptors were obtained from a human donor in a cohort sampled during active COVID-19.

In its sample, this clone was seen once. V gene TRBV23-1 combines with J gene TRBJ2-7, with 12 bases matching TRBD2. TRBV23-1 is reported as an ORF; its role is uncertain. The CDR3 extends over 18 amino acids. Trimming at V came to 8 bases and at J to 4 bases, leaving 18 bases not matched to a gene. The CDR3 nucleotides read TGCGCCAGCTGCCGGGACCCGATACAAACTAGCGGGGGGTACGAGCAGTACTTC. Protein sequence: CASCRDPIQTSGGYEQYF.

The chain joins TRBV5-1 to TRBJ1-3, with no clear D. V shed 5 bases and J shed 0 bases, with 6 bases lying between them. The CDR3 length is 13 residues. CDR1 is SGHRS, CDR2 YFSETQ, per germline. In DNA form, the CDR3 reads TGCGCCAGCAGTTGGAGCTCTGGAAACACCATATATTTT. Translating gives CASSWSSGNTIYF.

The V call is TRBV6-5, the J call TRBJ2-1, with a tentative D call TRBD2 (5 bases). Per germline, CDR1 MNHEY and CDR2 SVGAGI. This CDR3 region has 14 residues. Trimming stripped 5 bases from V and 8 bases from J, with 16 bases between. The CDR3 bases are TGTGCCAGCAGTCCCGGGATACTGTATCATGAGCAGTTCTTC. Translating gives CASSPGILYHEQFF.

The genes are TRBV5-6 and TRBJ2-1; a weak D match, TRBD1 (6 bases). Germline CDR1 and CDR2: SGHDT and YYEEEE. CDR3 length: 15 amino acids. The V end lost 6 bases, the J end lost 3 bases, and 16 bases lay between the germline ends. The CDR3: CASTHRRTVYNEQFF. In DNA form, the CDR3 reads TGTGCCAGCACCCACCGAAGGACAGTCTACAATGAGCAGTTCTTC.